The rows below give T cell receptor beta chains drawn from one sample of a study of T cell repertoires in cytomegalovirus infection. TCRdb re-analysed the reads in MiXCR, keeping a single row per CDR3 protein. Here the sample spans about 700,000 distinct CDR3 sequences, around 30% being singletons. These receptors' antigens are unknown. This material consisted of cultured PBMCs, taken from culture after CMV antigen stimulation. Receptor source: a human donor in good health (CMV status not recorded). Some clones in this sample may be carry-over from other donors' samples. Each CDR3 is given with its conserved first and last residue. The D gene is left open where the match is weak. Not every row has a clone size; where given, it reads once, few, many or a size class.

j_call clone_size d_call v_call cdr3_nt cdr3_aa
TRBJ2-3 NA NA TRBV24-1 TGTGCCACCAGTGCGTTCAGGGGTGATACGCAGTATTTT CATSAFRGDTQYF
TRBJ1-2 NA NA TRBV27 TGTGCCAGCCATTCCCTTTTAGGCCCCTATGGCTACACCTTC CASHSLLGPYGYTF
TRBJ2-7 NA NA TRBV7-2 TGTGCCAGCAGCTTAGCTAGGGCAGGGGGGTGGGAGCAGTACTTC CASSLARAGGWEQYF
TRBJ1-2 few NA TRBV12-3/TRBV12-4 TGTGCCAGCAGTTTCCAACAGGGACTTTCTGGCTACACCTTC CASSFQQGLSGYTF
TRBJ1-2 few TRBD1 TRBV11-2 TGTGCCAGCAGCGACTTACGGGGGACAGGGGGCTCTCGCACCTTC CASSDLRGTGGSRTF
TRBJ2-1 few NA TRBV2 TGTGCTTATGTGGCCTCCAATGAGCAGTTCTTC CAYVASNEQFF
TRBJ2-3 NA TRBD1 TRBV6-5 TGTGCCAGCAGTTACCGAGGACAGGGGACAGATACGCAGTATTTT CASSYRGQGTDTQYF
TRBJ2-5 few NA TRBV7-2 TGTGCCAGCAGCCCCTGGGGGGACCCTCAAGAGACCCAGTACTTC CASSPWGDPQETQYF
TRBJ2-7 NA NA TRBV6-2/TRBV6-3 TGTGCCAGCAGTTACGTGGGGCACAAATCCTACGAGCAGTACTTC CASSYVGHKSYEQYF
TRBJ2-3 many NA TRBV6-2/TRBV6-3 TGTGCCAGCAGGGCTCTTAGCACAGATACGCAGTATTTT CASRALSTDTQYF
TRBJ2-3 NA NA TRBV7-2 TGTGCCAGCAGCTTAAACGTTGCAAGGAGAGGGGACGATACGCAGTATTTT CASSLNVARRGDDTQYF
TRBJ1-2 few NA TRBV7-2 TGTGCCAGCAGCCGCAGATCGGACAGCCCCCTGAACACCTTC CASSRRSDSPLNTF
TRBJ1-5 NA NA TRBV7-9 TGTGCCAGCAGCTTAGGTGGGCCTAAGGATCAGCCCCAGCATTTT CASSLGGPKDQPQHF
TRBJ2-1 NA NA TRBV11-2 TGTGCCAGCAGCCCCCGGGTTTGGGGGGACACTACTCGTTATGAGCAGTTCTTC CASSPRVWGDTTRYEQFF
TRBJ2-2 many TRBD2 TRBV7-8 TGTGCCAGCAGCCGGAGACTAGCGGGAGGGATCGGGGAGCTGTTTTTT CASSRRLAGGIGELFF
TRBJ2-1 NA NA TRBV10-3 TGTGCCATCAGTGACCCGGCGGCGGTTGAGCAGTTCTTC CAISDPAAVEQFF
TRBJ2-1 NA NA TRBV20-1 TGCAGTGCTCTGAGGGGGACCTACAATGAGCAGTTCTTC CSALRGTYNEQFF
TRBJ2-2 few NA TRBV9 TGTGCCAGCAGCGTAGCTGTGGGAGGGAACACCGGGGAGCTGTTTTTT CASSVAVGGNTGELFF
TRBJ2-3 NA NA TRBV7-6 TGTGCCAGCAGCTTAGGAAGGGAGAGCTTCACAGATACGCAGTATTTT CASSLGRESFTDTQYF
TRBJ1-5 many NA TRBV7-2 TGTGCCAGCAGCTTAAGTCAAAATCAGCCCCAGCATTTT CASSLSQNQPQHF
TRBJ1-1 NA NA TRBV19 TGTGCCAGTAGGGGGAGGTTTGTCGACACTGAAGCTTTCTTT CASRGRFVDTEAFF
TRBJ1-1 NA TRBD1 TRBV12-3/TRBV12-4 TGTGCCAGCAGTTTATATTCTTTTGTGACAGGGGCAAGGAACACTGAAGCTTTCTTT CASSLYSFVTGARNTEAFF
TRBJ2-3 few NA TRBV6-1 TGTGCCAGCAGAGCCGGGACCGTAAGACGAAATACGCAGTATTTT CASRAGTVRRNTQYF
TRBJ1-5 few NA TRBV19 TGTGCCAGTACCCCCCGGGCCGGTAGATATAGCAATCAGCCCCAGCATTTT CASTPRAGRYSNQPQHF
TRBJ2-3 NA NA TRBV29-1 TGCAGCGTTGGTCAGGGAGACACAGATACGCAGTATTTT CSVGQGDTDTQYF
TRBJ2-7 NA TRBD2 TRBV20-1 TGCAGTGCCCTGCTAGCGGCCGACTACGAGCAGTACTTC CSALLAADYEQYF
TRBJ2-5 few TRBD2 TRBV12-3/TRBV12-4 TGTGCCAGCAGTTTCCCTATGCGGGGGGGAAAAGAGACCCAGTACTTC CASSFPMRGGKETQYF
TRBJ1-2 NA TRBD1 TRBV18 TGTGCCAGCTCACCACAAGGGACAGAGGGCTATGGCTACACCTTC CASSPQGTEGYGYTF
TRBJ1-4 NA TRBD1 TRBV5-4 TGTGCCAGCAGCTTGAAGGGACAGGGCGGTGAAAAACTGTTTTTT CASSLKGQGGEKLFF
TRBJ2-1 NA TRBD2 TRBV11-2 TGTGCCAGCATCGTCGGGGGGGCCGGGAGGAATGAGCAGTTCTTC CASIVGGAGRNEQFF
TRBJ1-2 many NA TRBV27 TGTGCCAGCAGTTTACTGGGCAGGGGATTGGGCTACACCTTC CASSLLGRGLGYTF
TRBJ2-2 few TRBD2 TRBV20-1 TGCAGTGCTAGGGCTAGCGGGATTACCGGGGAGCTGTTTTTT CSARASGITGELFF
TRBJ2-7 NA NA TRBV7-8 TGTGCCAGCAGCTTCCGGTCCCCCTACGAGCAGTACTTC CASSFRSPYEQYF
TRBJ1-2 few TRBD1 TRBV4-1 TGCGCCAGCAGCCAAGGGAGACAGGGGTTCGGCTATGGCTACACCTTC CASSQGRQGFGYGYTF
TRBJ1-1 NA NA TRBV4-3 TGCGCCAGCAGCCTCTACTGGAGGCGGCAGCTGAACACTGGAGCTTTCTTT CASSLYWRRQLNTGAFF
TRBJ2-1 NA TRBD1 TRBV10-3 TGTGCCATCAGCGACCTCGGACAGGGCTACAATGAGCAGTTCTTC CAISDLGQGYNEQFF
TRBJ1-1 NA NA TRBV5-6 TGTGCCAGCAGCTTCAGTTGGGGGGAAGCTTTCTTT CASSFSWGEAFF
TRBJ2-1 NA NA TRBV11-2 TGTGCCAGCAGCCCCATTTCCCGGAGCTCCTACAATGAGCAGTTCTTC CASSPISRSSYNEQFF
TRBJ2-5 many NA TRBV7-2 TGTGCCAGCAGCTCTTCGGGACCCCCGGGGGAGACCCAGTACTTC CASSSSGPPGETQYF
TRBJ2-1 NA TRBD1 TRBV19 TGTGCCAGTAGTTTATACAGGGGAGCCTACAATGAGCAGTTCTTC CASSLYRGAYNEQFF
TRBJ2-7 NA TRBD1 TRBV25-1 TGTGCCAGCAGTGATTGGCGGGACAGGGGCTACGAGCAGTACTTC CASSDWRDRGYEQYF